The clone carrying this TCR beta chain was counted between two and nine times. The antigen is unknown. The data were taken from a study of beta chain features in type 1 diabetes. V lost 9 bases, J lost 6 bases, and 5 bases stayed unmatched. CDR3 length: 12 residues. The germline V gene encodes CDR1 MNHNY and CDR2 SVGAGI (reference sequence). Expressed TCRB transcripts got sequenced, as all isolated RNA was reverse transcribed. The assay was immunoSEQ multiplex PCR, and TCRdb's table has in-frame clones only and misses some. Of around 240,000 clones in the sample, 16% were seen once. General study findings and limits: Moderate yet significant TCRB CDR3 shortening was seen in Type 1 diabetes patients in all four CD4+ subsets.

The specimen sequenced was naive CD4+ T cells from blood. The genes are TRBV6-6 and TRBJ2-1; TRBD1 matches at 7 bases. The clonotype comes from a man aged 25 to 40 with type 1 diabetes. CDR3 DNA sequence: TGTGCCAGTGGACAGGTTGGCAATGAGCAGTTCTTC. It is translated as CASGQVGNEQFF.